A single sample is the source of the 32 T cell receptor beta chains below, sequenced in a study of cytomegalovirus exposure and HLA in healthy donors. It was with 60 Vbeta and 13 Jbeta primers that the PCR ran. Only in-frame clones appear in the TCRdb table, and some are missing; sequencing was by immunoSEQ multiplex PCR. The sample consists of approximately 170,000 clones, around 80% of them appearing once. The material sequenced was PBMCs. These receptors were taken from a man in his forties or fifties in good health and CMV-seronegative.

CDR3 sequence reads: CASTFGREDYEQYF. Here the CDR3 DNA reads TGTGCCAGTACCTTTGGGCGGGAGGACTACGAGCAGTACTTC. The chain carries TRBV6-1 and TRBJ2-7; 8 bases agree with TRBD2. Germline V CDR1 and CDR2: MNHNS, SASEGT. This CDR3 is 14 amino acids long. V lost 9 bases, J lost 3 bases, and 10 bases stayed unmatched.

This chain joins TRBV2 and TRBJ1-5; no clear D gene. The V and J ends lost 3 bases and 3 bases respectively, with 9 bases between them. Germline V CDR1 and CDR2: SNHLY, FYNNEI. This CDR3 has 14 amino acids. CDR3 loop: CASSEEGNNQPQHF. CDR3 bases: TGTGCCAGCAGTGAGGAGGGAAACAATCAGCCCCAGCATTTT. Drawing the rest from reference TRBV2 and TRBJ1-5, the complete variable domain is EPEVTQTPSHQVTQMGQEVILRCVPISNHLYFYWYRQILGQKVEFLVSFYNNEISEKSEIFDDQFSVERPDGSNFTLKIRSTKLEDSAMYFCASSEEGNNQPQHFGDGTRLSIL.

The count of this clone is one. The J gene is TRBJ2-7, the V gene TRBV6-5; 9 nucleotides line up with TRBD1. CDR1 is MNHEY, CDR2 SVGAGI, per germline. The CDR3 consists of 11 residues. Here the CDR3 DNA reads TGTGCCAGCAGACCCCTGGACAGGGGCCACGTC. Translated: CASRPLDRGHV.

This chain connects TRBV7-3 to TRBJ2-7; TRBD1 might be the D (6 bases). The V gene's germline CDR1 is SGHTA and CDR2 FQGTGA. V shed 6 bases and J shed 3 bases, with 15 bases lying between them. The CDR3 runs 14 residues. CDR3 residues: CASRGAAPSYEQYF. The CDR3 DNA reads TGTGCCAGCAGGGGGGCCGCCCCCAGCTACGAGCAGTACTTC.

The chain combines TRBV10-2 with TRBJ2-2; TRBD2 aligns across 10 bases. V dropped 5 bases and J dropped 4; count of bases not matched to a gene: 1. The CDR3 sequence is 14 residues long. The germline CDR1 and CDR2 sequences are WSHSY and SAAADI. The CDR3: CASSPSGGTGELFF. CDR3 nucleotides: TGCGCCAGCAGTCCTAGCGGGGGCACCGGGGAGCTGTTTTTT.

This clone occurred a few times. One end of the junction varies from germline; a read error may be responsible. The same CDR3 also results from other DNA sequences found in this sample. V usage is TRBV5-1 and J usage is TRBJ1-5, with 11 bases identical to TRBD1. CDR3 size: 15 residues. The germline gives CDR1 SGHRS, CDR2 YFSETQ. The CDR3 DNA reads TGTGCCAGCAGCTCGGGGACAGGGGGTAATCAGCCCCAGCATTTT. This encodes CASSSGTGGNQPQHF.

The chain uses TRBV18 and TRBJ1-2; D not resolved. This CDR3 region has 15 residues. The V end lost 4 bases, the J end lost 4 bases, and 16 bases lay between the germline ends. CDR1 is KGHSH and CDR2 is LQKENI in the germline V gene. The CDR3 DNA sequence: TGTGCCAGCTCACGCGACGAGACAAGAGTCTATGGCTACACCTTC. Translating gives CASSRDETRVYGYTF.

CDR3 DNA: TGTGCCAGCAGCTTTTATTACGGCACTGAAGCTTTCTTT. Translation: CASSFYYGTEAFF. The J gene is TRBJ1-1, the V gene TRBV7-9; D is unclear. Germline V gives CDR1 SEHNR, CDR2 FQNEAQ (reference sequence). The CDR3 runs to 13 residues. Trimming shortened V by 3 bases and J by 4 bases, and 9 bases separated the two germline ends.

This chain joins TRBV5-4 and TRBJ2-2, with 7 bases that match TRBD1. J gave up 1 base and V 9 bases, and 9 bases lay outside the gene matches. The CDR3 sequence is 15 residues long. In germline, CDR1 is SGHNT, CDR2 YYREEE (reference sequence). The CDR3, as DNA: TGTGCCACTTCGTCGACAGGGATGAACACCGGGGAGCTGTTTTTT. Amino acid sequence: CATSSTGMNTGELFF.

The V call is TRBV5-1, the J call TRBJ2-1; 9 nucleotides align to TRBD2. The ends lost 0 bases at V and 7 bases at J; junction bases unmatched: 5. The CDR3 consists of 15 residues. CDR1 SGHRS and CDR2 YFSETQ come from the germline V gene. CDR3 DNA sequence: TGCGCCAGCAGCTTGGGTCTAGCGGGATGGAATGAGCAGTTCTTC. Protein sequence: CASSLGLAGWNEQFF.

The gene calls are TRBV7-8 and TRBJ2-5, with TRBD2 matching over 11 bases. The trim removed 1 base at V and 5 bases at J, leaving 6 bases unmatched. The CDR3 runs 16 residues. The V gene's germline CDR1 is SGHVS and CDR2 FQNEAQ. The CDR3 region has the DNA TGTGCCAGCAGCTTAGTAACTAGCGGGAGAGGGGAGACCCAGTACTTC. Protein product: CASSLVTSGRGETQYF.

The V and J genes are TRBV28 and TRBJ1-1, with 10 bases that match TRBD1. The V segment lost 5 bases and the J segment 5 bases; nucleotides outside the gene matches: 11. The germline V gene has CDR1 MDHEN and CDR2 SYDVKM. CDR3 size: 16 residues. The CDR3 sequence: CASSRNRDRGFTEAFF. The CDR3 nucleotides read TGTGCCAGCAGTCGTAACCGGGACAGGGGATTTACTGAAGCTTTCTTT.

The J gene is TRBJ2-1, the V gene TRBV2; 14 nucleotides match TRBD2. This CDR3 spans 15 amino acids. Germline trimming cut 6 bases from V and 7 bases from J; bases unmatched to any gene: 5. Per the germline V gene, CDR1 is SNHLY and CDR2 is FYNNEI. The CDR3: CASSSGTSGRNEQFF. CDR3 nucleotide sequence: TGTGCCAGCAGCTCCGGGACTAGCGGGAGAAATGAGCAGTTCTTC. The full variable domain, in which reference TRBV2 and TRBJ2-1 provide the parts outside the CDR3, is EPEVTQTPSHQVTQMGQEVILRCVPISNHLYFYWYRQILGQKVEFLVSFYNNEISEKSEIFDDQFSVERPDGSNFTLKIRSTKLEDSAMYFCASSSGTSGRNEQFFGPGTRLTVL.

The V gene is TRBV30, the J gene TRBJ2-5; 9 positions match TRBD2. Trimming at V came to 3 bases and at J to 8 bases, leaving 10 bases not matched to a gene. Germline assignment: CDR1 GTSNPN and CDR2 SVGIG (reference sequence). This CDR3 is built from 14 residues. The CDR3 protein is CAWRLAGATGTQYF. DNA for the CDR3: TGTGCCTGGAGATTAGCGGGAGCAACCGGTACCCAGTACTTC.

This clone was observed a handful of times. This chain links TRBV5-4 with TRBJ1-6, with 7 positions matching TRBD1. V lost 4 bases, J lost 7 bases, and 5 bases stayed unmatched. CDR3 size: 14 residues. CDR1 SGHNT and CDR2 YYREEE come from the germline V gene (reference sequence). As DNA, the CDR3 is TGTGCCAGCAGCCAAGGGACAGACAATTCACCCCTCCACTTT. It encodes CASSQGTDNSPLHF. The entire variable domain, with the rest obtained from reference TRBV5-4 and TRBJ1-6, is as follows: ETGVTQSPTHLIKTRGQQVTLRCSSQSGHNTVSWYQQALGQGPQFIFQYYREEENGRGNFPPRFSGLQFPNYSSELNVNALELDDSALYLCASSQGTDNSPLHFGNGTRLTVT.

V and J are TRBV7-8 and TRBJ2-3; 9 bases are shared with TRBD2. CDR3 length equals 17 residues. CDR1 and CDR2 from the germline V gene are SGHVS and FQNEAQ. J gave up 1 base and V 1 base, and 6 bases lay outside the gene matches. The CDR3 reads CASSLGIRTSGTDTQYF. In DNA, the CDR3 is TGTGCCAGCAGCTTAGGGATTCGGACTAGCGGCACAGATACGCAGTATTTT. Using reference TRBV7-8 and TRBJ2-3 for the parts outside the CDR3, the full variable domain is GAGVSQSPRYKVAKRGQDVALRCDPISGHVSLFWYQQALGQGPEFLTYFQNEAQLDKSGLPSDRFFAERPEGSVSTLKIQRTQQEDSAVYLCASSLGIRTSGTDTQYFGPGTRLTVL.

This chain uses TRBV30 with TRBJ2-4; D is unclear. The germline V and J ends were trimmed by 1 base and 12 bases, with 10 bases remaining between them. The V gene's germline CDR1 is GTSNPN and CDR2 SVGIG (reference sequence). There are 11 residues in the CDR3. The DNA for the CDR3 is TGTGCCTGGAGTGGGGCAGAGTATCAGTACTTC. It specifies CAWSGAEYQYF.

The chain couples TRBV6-5 to TRBJ1-1; D not resolved. Deletions cut 6 bases from V and 8 bases from J, with 13 bases between. The CDR3 runs to 12 residues. CDR1 is MNHEY and CDR2 is SVGAGI in the germline V gene. The CDR3 DNA follows: TGTGCCAGCAGAGGTCTTACTAGGGAAGCTTTCTTT. Amino acid sequence: CASRGLTREAFF.

This sequence joins TRBV4-1 and TRBJ2-5, with TRBD2 matching 12 bases. V trimming: 3 bases; J trimming: 5 bases; junction bases outside the gene matches: 4. Germline CDR1 reads MGHRA; CDR2 reads YSYEKL. CDR3 length: 15 residues. The DNA of the CDR3 is TGCGCCAGCAGCCAGACTAGCGGGAGCTGGGAGACCCAGTACTTC. As protein: CASSQTSGSWETQYF.

CDR3 bases: TGTGCCAGCAGTGAAGGGACACTTCAACCCATATATTTT. Its translation is CASSEGTLQPIYF. V and J are TRBV2 and TRBJ1-3; D possibly corresponds to TRBD1 (5 bases). V was clipped by 1 base and J by 11 bases, with 12 bases between them. CDR3 length: 13 residues. Per germline, CDR1 SNHLY and CDR2 FYNNEI.

The rearrangement joins TRBV4-2 to TRBJ2-4; D remains unclear. Germline loops: CDR1 LGHNA, CDR2 YNFKEQ. CDR3 length: 16 residues. Trimming stripped 4 bases from V and 0 bases from J, with 13 bases between. CDR3 DNA: TGTGCCAGCAGCCGGATTAGGAGACTAGCCAAAAACATTCAGTACTTC. Translation gives CASSRIRRLAKNIQYF.

V and J are TRBV7-6 and TRBJ2-1; D uncertain. The CDR3 extends over 11 amino acids. CDR1 is SGHVS and CDR2 is FNYEAQ in the germline V gene. Trimming took off 5 bases at V and 10 bases at J, with 9 bases between the two ends. CDR3 DNA sequence: TGTGCCAGCAGCCTGAGTCGCGAGCAGTTCTTC. This sequence encodes CASSLSREQFF.

This clone occurred once. The genes are TRBV21-1 and TRBJ2-1; the listed D gene, TRBD2, was not tested against the DNA. TRBV21-1 is described as a pseudogene. This CDR3 has 16 residues. The CDR3 loop is CASSNPTSGGGNEQFF. Here the CDR3 DNA reads TGTGCCAGCAGCAACCCGACTAGCGGGGGGGGTAATGAGCAGTTCTTC.

The rearrangement joins TRBV4-1 to TRBJ2-7; D gene ambiguous. V was cut by 0 bases and J by 0 bases, with 6 bases left in between. Germline CDR1 and CDR2: MGHRA and YSYEKL. The CDR3 is made up of 14 amino acids. CDR3 residues: CASSQEFSSYEQYF. The CDR3 DNA reads as TGCGCCAGCAGCCAAGAATTTAGCTCCTACGAGCAGTACTTC.

The chain joins TRBV28 to TRBJ2-1; maybe TRBD2 (5 bases). The germline V and J ends were trimmed by 1 base and 0 bases, with 10 bases remaining between them. The CDR3 runs 16 residues. Germline CDR1 is MDHEN and CDR2 is SYDVKM. CDR3 residues: CASSLFGVSSYNEQFF. As DNA, the CDR3 is TGTGCCAGCAGTTTATTCGGGGTCAGCTCCTACAATGAGCAGTTCTTC.

The chain combines TRBV11-3 with TRBJ2-6; D is possibly TRBD1 (5 bases). V was clipped by 4 bases and J by 2 bases, with 6 bases between them. In germline, CDR1 is SGHNT, CDR2 YENEEA. This CDR3 has 14 amino acids. CDR3 amino acids: CASSSGPGANVLTF. Here the CDR3 DNA reads TGTGCCAGCAGCTCAGGGCCTGGGGCCAACGTCCTGACTTTC.

The rearrangement joins TRBV29-1 to TRBJ2-3; 8 positions agree with TRBD1. The CDR3 spans 14 residues. After removal of 4 bases from V and 7 bases from J, the junction contained 10 bases not matched to a gene. The germline V gene encodes CDR1 SQVTM and CDR2 ANQGSEA. CDR3: CSVATGTGINTQYF. As DNA, the CDR3 is TGCAGCGTTGCTACCGGGACAGGCATTAATACGCAGTATTTT.

For the CDR3, the DNA is TGTGCCAGCAGTGAGACACAGGGGACTAATGAAAAACTGTTTTTT. Protein product: CASSETQGTNEKLFF. The chain carries TRBV6-1 and TRBJ1-4, with 7 bases lining up with TRBD1. V lost 3 bases, J lost 2 bases, and 3 bases stayed unmatched. Germline V gives CDR1 MNHNS, CDR2 SASEGT. The CDR3 is 15 amino acids.

The rearrangement joins TRBV7-8 to TRBJ2-5; D call uncertain. Trimming removed 1 base from V and 0 bases from J, with 3 bases in between. The germline V gene has CDR1 SGHVS and CDR2 FQNEAQ. The CDR3 loop spans 13 amino acids. Here the CDR3 reads CASSLDYQETQYF. CDR3 bases: TGTGCCAGCAGCTTAGACTACCAAGAGACCCAGTACTTC.

This chain links TRBV28 with TRBJ2-7; 7 positions agree with TRBD2. From germline, CDR1 is MDHEN and CDR2 SYDVKM. This CDR3 spans 13 amino acids. The V and J ends lost 3 bases and 3 bases, in that order; junction bases with no gene match: 2. The CDR3 region has the DNA TGTGCCAGCAGTTTGGGGGGGGGCTACGAGCAGTACGTC. Protein: CASSLGGGYEQYV.

The rearrangement uses TRBV6-1 and TRBJ1-6, with 8 bases that match TRBD1. CDR1 and CDR2 (germline): MNHNS, SASEGT. Germline trimming cut 3 bases from V and 9 bases from J; bases unmatched to any gene: 7. CDR3 length: 15 residues. Here the CDR3 reads CASSDGQGSFSPLHF. CDR3 DNA sequence: TGTGCCAGCAGTGATGGACAGGGATCGTTTTCACCCCTCCACTTT.

This clone was counted only a few times. The chain carries TRBV5-6 and TRBJ2-3; tentative D call: TRBD1 (6 bases). V shed 3 bases and J shed 4 bases, with 18 bases lying between them. The CDR3 has 16 residues. The germline V gene has CDR1 SGHDT and CDR2 YYEEEE. CDR3 bases: TGTGCCAGCAGCTGGGGGCTTCCCGGTCCCGCAGATACGCAGTATTTT. Its protein product is CASSWGLPGPADTQYF.